Shown below are 12 T cell receptor beta chains from a single sample sequenced in a study of blood T cells in healthy people across ages. The authors ran a second PCR of roughly 6 to 12 cycles using a sample-barcoded 5' primer and a J-beta primer mix. TCRdb independently ran MiXCR on the 5' RACE reads; one entry per CDR3 protein. The repertoire consists of around 870,000 distinct CDR3 sequences, with 29% occurring once and the leading ten covering around 15%. Sequenced material: blood. These receptors all stem from a woman aged 80 or over in good health.

This clonotype was detected ten times or more. This chain connects TRBV20-1 to TRBJ1-2, with 9 bases identical to TRBD1. The germline gives CDR1 DFQATT, CDR2 SNEGSKA (reference sequence). The junction had 6 bases not matched to a gene; V was cut back by 6 bases and J by 4 bases. This CDR3 region has 13 residues. CDR3 amino acids: CSAMGQGSYGYTF. The DNA for the CDR3 is TGCAGTGCCATGGGACAGGGAAGCTATGGCTACACCTTC.

This clonotype has ten or more counts. The rearrangement joins TRBV12-3 or TRBV12-4 to TRBJ1-5, with a possible D match to TRBD1 (5 bases). There are 16 residues in the CDR3. The V and J ends lost 5 bases and 0 bases respectively, with 14 bases between them. CDR3 sequence: CASSPQTVDSNQPQHF. The CDR3 coding sequence is TGTGCCAGCAGTCCCCAGACAGTGGATAGCAATCAGCCCCAGCATTTT.

V is TRBV2 and J is TRBJ1-4, with 8 bases matching TRBD1. The CDR3 is 18 amino acids. Germline V CDR1 and CDR2: SNHLY, FYNNEI. V lost 7 bases to trimming and J lost 7 bases; unmatched junction nucleotides: 20. The CDR3 spells CASISRDRSQGLSEKLFF. CDR3 DNA: TGTGCCAGCATTTCCCGGGACAGGAGTCAGGGGCTTTCTGAAAAACTGTTTTTT. The variable domain in full, completed from reference TRBV2 and TRBJ1-4, reads EPEVTQTPSHQVTQMGQEVILRCVPISNHLYFYWYRQILGQKVEFLVSFYNNEISEKSEIFDDQFSVERPDGSNFTLKIRSTKLEDSAMYFCASISRDRSQGLSEKLFFGSGTQLSVL.

This clonotype was detected only once. A much larger clone is a single base away; this may be a read error. The V gene is TRBV7-2, the J gene TRBJ1-2; 7 bases agree with TRBD1. V shed 5 bases, J shed 7 bases, and the junction held 10 bases outside the gene matches. This CDR3 spans 14 amino acids. Germline CDR1 reads SGHTA; CDR2 reads FQGNSA. The CDR3 bases are TGTGCCAGCAGCAGAATGGCAGGGGGGTTTGGCTACACCTTC. It is translated as CASSRMAGGFGYTF.

Ten or more counts support this clonotype. The rearrangement joins TRBV12-3 or TRBV12-4 to TRBJ2-7; possibly TRBD2 for D (5 bases). V was pared by 5 bases and J by 4 bases, with 12 bases between. The CDR3 covers 13 residues. CDR3 nucleotide sequence: TGTGCCAGCAGTACCTTAGAGGGATACGAGCAGTACTTC. Its translation is CASSTLEGYEQYF.

Notes on this clonotype: A read error is possible here, since a much larger clone lies one base away. This chain links TRBV10-2 with TRBJ2-5; a possible D gene is TRBD1 (6 bases). Germline CDR1 WSHSY, CDR2 SAAADI. The CDR3 is 13 residues long. The CDR3, as DNA: TGCGCCTGCAGTGACGAGGGGGTGGAGACCCAGTACTTC. Its translation is CACSDEGVETQYF.

Points on this clonotype: Possible read error: a much larger clone is one base away. V gene TRBV11-2 combines with J gene TRBJ2-3, with 9 nucleotides matching TRBD2. Germline V gene data show CDR1 as SGHAT and CDR2 as FQNNGV. The V segment lost 2 bases and the J segment 4 bases; nucleotides outside the gene matches: 10. The CDR3 covers 17 residues. The CDR3 DNA reads TGTGCCAGCAGCTTATATGGCGGGGGGGCCGGCGCAGATACGCAGTATTTT. Translated: CASSLYGGGAGADTQYF. Based on the CDR3 plus reference TRBV11-2 and TRBJ2-3, the full variable domain is EAGVAQSPRYKIIEKRQSVAFWCNPISGHATLYWYQQILGQGPKLLIQFQNNGVVDDSQLPKDRFSAERLKGVDSTLKIQPAKLEDSAVYLCASSLYGGGAGADTQYFGPGTRLTVL.

A single count supports this clonotype. The rearrangement uses TRBV6-5 and TRBJ1-2; D gene unclear. Germline V gene data show CDR1 as MNHEY and CDR2 as SVGAGI. The CDR3 runs to 15 residues. Trimming cost V 2 bases and J 6 bases, with 16 bases left between them. The CDR3 here is CASSYQHGYSHGYTF. CDR3 coding DNA: TGTGCCAGCAGTTACCAGCATGGCTATTCGCATGGCTACACCTTC.

The V call is TRBV20-1, the J call TRBJ2-1; tentative D call: TRBD1 (7 bases). The CDR3 totals 14 residues. CDR1 and CDR2 from the germline V gene are DFQATT and SNEGSKA (reference sequence). The V end lost 5 bases, the J end lost 10 bases, and 21 bases lay between the germline ends. CDR3 in amino acids: CSAGAGGGSYEQFF. The CDR3 DNA reads TGCAGTGCTGGAGCAGGAGGGGGCTCCTACGAGCAGTTCTTC.

This clonotype was found a few times. The rearrangement joins TRBV7-2 to TRBJ1-2, with no clear D. The V gene's germline CDR1 is SGHTA and CDR2 FQGNSA. This CDR3 spans 15 amino acids. Trimming removed 0 bases at V and 4 bases at J, with 12 bases between. CDR3 loop: CASSLAYRRSYGYTF. The CDR3 DNA sequence: TGTGCCAGCAGCTTAGCGTATAGGCGGAGCTATGGCTACACCTTC.

The chain carries TRBV10-3 and TRBJ1-4; the D is unclear. The CDR3 runs to 13 residues. CDR1 ENHRY and CDR2 SYGVKD come from the germline V gene. The ends were cut back, 3 bases at V and 8 bases at J, with 10 bases in the middle. The CDR3 bases are TGTGCCATCAGTGACAACTACGAGGAAAAACTGTTTTTT. Translated: CAISDNYEEKLFF.

The chain joins TRBV20-1 to TRBJ2-1, with TRBD1 matching 7 bases. The DNA end lines up better with TRBJ2-7; the J call may be wrong. CDR1 and CDR2 from the germline V gene are DFQATT and SNEGSKA (reference sequence). CDR3 size: 15 residues. This CDR3 reads CSAPDRSSSYNEQYF. The CDR3 nucleotides are TGCAGTGCTCCGGACAGGTCGAGCTCCTACAATGAGCAGTACTTC.